The rows below give T cell receptor beta chains drawn from one sample of a study of OX40 agonist ivuxolimab in advanced cancers. Produced via immunoSEQ multiplex PCR; TCRdb's table is partial and in-frame only. Among tens of thousands of clones, around 85% were seen once, and the ten largest hold under 6%. This specimen consisted of CD4+ or CD8+ T cells sorted from blood, obtained in a trial of the OX40 agonist ivuxolimab. These receptors were obtained from an adult with an advanced solid tumor such as melanoma, head and neck, liver or kidney cancer. Both conserved end residues are part of each CDR3. A D gene is named only where the DNA matches it firmly. Clone size is not always given. Where it is, it says once, few, many or a class for expanded clones.

j_call v_call clone_size cdr3_length d_call cdr3_aa cdr3_nt
TRBJ2-2 TRBV7-2 NA 16 NA CASSPGGGVITGELFF TGTGCCAGCAGCCCGGGGGGCGGGGTCATAACCGGGGAGCTGTTTTTT
TRBJ1-1 TRBV2 NA 11 NA CASGEGLEAFF TGTGCCAGCGGCGAGGGTTTAGAAGCTTTCTTT
TRBJ2-1 TRBV5-1 NA 15 TRBD1 CASSLTGEAYNEQFF TGCGCCAGCAGCTTGACAGGGGAAGCCTACAATGAGCAGTTCTTC
TRBJ2-2 TRBV15 NA 17 TRBD2 CATSSRLAGGNTGELFF TGTGCCACCAGCAGCCGCCTAGCGGGAGGTAACACCGGGGAGCTGTTTTTT
TRBJ2-3 TRBV7-6 NA 13 NA CASSPLAADTQYF TGTGCCAGCAGTCCATTGGCTGCAGATACGCAGTATTTT
TRBJ2-1 TRBV7-2 NA 15 NA CASSLLSVSLHEQFF TGTGCCAGCAGCTTACTATCCGTCAGTCTCCATGAGCAGTTCTTC
TRBJ2-1 TRBV2 NA 15 TRBD2 CASSPGLAWGSEQFF TGTGCCAGCTCTCCGGGACTAGCATGGGGTAGTGAGCAGTTCTTC
TRBJ2-3 TRBV11-2 NA 15 NA CASSKSGTAKDTQYF TGTGCCAGCAGCAAATCCGGGACCGCTAAAGATACGCAGTATTTT
TRBJ2-5 TRBV18 NA 14 NA CASSPQGLQETQYF TGTGCCAGCTCACCGCAGGGTTTACAAGAGACCCAGTACTTC
TRBJ1-2 TRBV11-2 NA 12 NA CASSLGEGGYTF TGTGCCAGCAGCTTAGGGGAGGGGGGCTACACCTTC
TRBJ1-2 TRBV28 NA 15 NA CASSLGRGERYGYTF TGTGCCAGCAGTTTGGGCAGGGGTGAGCGCTATGGCTACACCTTC
TRBJ2-3 TRBV7-9 NA 17 TRBD2 CASSPTGGAGYTDTQYF TGTGCCAGCAGCCCTACGGGGGGAGCGGGGTACACAGATACGCAGTATTTT
TRBJ2-7 TRBV11-1 NA 15 NA CASSLGKWGTYEQYF TGTGCCAGCAGCTTAGGGAAGTGGGGCACCTACGAGCAGTACTTC
TRBJ2-2 TRBV11-2 NA 19 TRBD2 CASSSRTSGSAPYTGELFF TGTGCCAGCAGCTCCCGAACTAGCGGGAGTGCCCCCTACACCGGGGAGCTGTTTTTT
TRBJ2-2 TRBV27 once 16 NA CASSPQGGGSTGELFF TGTGCCAGCAGTCCACAGGGAGGAGGCTCTACCGGGGAGCTGTTTTTT
TRBJ2-7 TRBV27 NA 13 NA CASSATASYEQYF TGTGCCAGCAGTGCCACAGCGTCCTACGAGCAGTACTTC
TRBJ1-1 TRBV7-9 once 13 TRBD1 CASGTGEETEAFF TGTGCCAGCGGGACAGGGGAAGAAACTGAAGCTTTCTTT
TRBJ1-6 TRBV2 NA 13 NA CASSGTENSPPHF TGTGCCAGCAGTGGCACAGAGAATTCACCCCCCCACTTT
TRBJ2-6 TRBV5-1 NA 13 NA CATPGEGANVLTF TGCGCCACCCCGGGAGAGGGGGCCAACGTCCTGACTTTC
TRBJ1-1 TRBV13 NA 16 NA CASSLPLLRSGTEAFF TGTGCCAGCAGCTTACCCCTTCTTAGGTCTGGCACTGAAGCTTTCTTT
TRBJ1-4 TRBV9 NA 18 TRBD1 CASSVGVAGTGRDEKLFF TGTGCCAGCAGCGTAGGAGTCGCCGGGACAGGGCGGGATGAAAAACTGTTTTTT
TRBJ1-5 TRBV2 NA 13 NA CASKGPYNQPQHF TGTGCCAGCAAAGGTCCCTACAATCAGCCCCAGCATTTT
TRBJ2-7 TRBV6-5 once 14 TRBD1 CASTLTGGLYEQYF TGTGCCAGCACTCTCACAGGGGGATTATACGAGCAGTACTTC
TRBJ1-1 TRBV19 NA 14 NA CASSILQGNTEAFF TGTGCCAGTAGTATACTACAGGGGAACACTGAAGCTTTCTTT
TRBJ2-7 TRBV18 NA 15 TRBD1 CASSPGQGLGYEQYF TGTGCCAGCTCACCCGGACAGGGCTTAGGCTACGAGCAGTACTTC
TRBJ2-5 TRBV19 NA 13 TRBD1 CASSQQGLETQYF TGTGCCAGTAGTCAACAGGGGTTGGAGACCCAGTACTTC
TRBJ1-5 TRBV21-1 once 17 NA CASSNLPDTGLNQPQHF TGTGCCAGCAGCAACCTCCCGGATACAGGGCTGAATCAGCCCCAGCATTTT
TRBJ1-1 TRBV5-6 NA 13 TRBD1 CASSFIGGPEAFF TGTGCCAGCAGCTTTATAGGGGGCCCTGAAGCTTTCTTT
TRBJ1-2 TRBV19 NA 14 NA CASSMTTGRKGYTF TGTGCCAGTAGTATGACCACAGGACGTAAAGGCTACACCTTC
TRBJ2-1 TRBV11-3 NA 18 TRBD2 CASSFSGTSGGRDNEQFF TGTGCCAGCAGCTTCTCCGGGACTAGCGGGGGTAGGGACAATGAGCAGTTCTTC
TRBJ1-1 TRBV28 NA 15 NA CASSPAEGTYTEAFF TGTGCCAGCTCCCCTGCGGAGGGGACGTACACTGAAGCTTTCTTT
TRBJ2-2 TRBV9 NA 17 NA CASSVGRAKANTGELFF TGTGCCAGCAGCGTAGGACGGGCGAAAGCGAACACCGGGGAGCTGTTTTTT
TRBJ2-7 TRBV30 NA 13 NA CAWSRLADYEQYF TGTGCCTGGAGTCGGCTAGCCGACTACGAGCAGTACTTC
TRBJ1-1 TRBV9 NA 15 NA CASSVGHNMNTEAFF TGTGCCAGCAGCGTGGGACACAACATGAACACTGAAGCTTTCTTT
TRBJ1-5 TRBV29-1 NA 12 NA CSVVEGSQPQHF TGCAGCGTTGTAGAGGGGAGTCAGCCCCAGCATTTT
TRBJ1-1 TRBV9 NA 13 NA CASSVAMNTEAFF TGTGCCAGCAGCGTAGCTATGAACACTGAAGCTTTCTTT
TRBJ1-5 TRBV6-1 NA 16 NA CASSESGGIGYQPQHF TGTGCCAGCAGTGAATCGGGGGGGATTGGTTATCAGCCCCAGCATTTT